These 26 T cell receptor beta chains came from one sample sequenced in a study of T cells expressing NK-cell markers. TCRdb re-called the 5' RACE reads; one entry per CDR3 protein, DNA not given. The sample totals 200,000 to 300,000 distinct CDR3 sequences. The sample taken for sequencing was blood T cells: a sorted CD56 or NKG2C T cell subset, CD4+ or CD8+ T cells, or bulk PBMC T cells (not recorded which). The receptors stem from a man younger than 35 in good health.

The chain recombines TRBV28 with TRBJ1-3. Germline CDR1 MDHEN, CDR2 SYDVKM. The CDR3 totals 11 residues. The CDR3 spells CAVAGGNTIYF.

The chain joins TRBV7-2 to TRBJ2-7; TCRdb outputs TRBD1, but without DNA this stays unchecked. There are 15 residues in the CDR3. CDR1 is SGHTA and CDR2 is FQGNSA in the germline V gene. The CDR3 here is CASSPPGTGESEQYF.

J is TRBJ2-3 and V is TRBV20-1; with no DNA, the TCRdb D assignment of TRBD2 cannot be verified. Per germline, CDR1 DFQATT and CDR2 SNEGSKA (reference sequence). This CDR3 spans 14 amino acids. CDR3 sequence: CSARGSGGSYTQYF.

The chain employs TRBV5-1 and TRBJ2-1; the TCRdb call, TRBD1, lacks DNA for checking. The CDR3 is 16 residues long. Germline V gene sequence: CDR1 SGHRS, CDR2 YFSETQ. CDR3 sequence: CASSLRSEPGYNEQFF.

The rearrangement uses TRBV24-1 and TRBJ2-5. Looked up from germline, CDR1 is KGHDR and CDR2 is SFDVKD. The CDR3 consists of 12 residues. The CDR3 loop is CATSASTETQYF.

This chain links TRBV5-1 with TRBJ1-5. Germline loops: CDR1 SGHRS, CDR2 YFSETQ. The CDR3 sequence is 14 residues long. The CDR3 sequence: CASSLDGGNQPQHF.

This sequence joins TRBV5-1 and TRBJ2-5. The CDR3 sequence is 15 residues long. From germline, CDR1 is SGHRS and CDR2 YFSETQ. The CDR3: CASSLAAGREETQYF.

This chain uses TRBV27 with TRBJ2-1; lacking DNA, the TRBD1 call made by TCRdb goes unchecked. The germline gives CDR1 MNHEY, CDR2 SMNVEV (reference sequence). This CDR3 region has 15 residues. The CDR3 sequence: CARPLLQGAYNEQFF.

This sequence joins TRBV6-1 and TRBJ2-3; TCRdb returns TRBD1, unconfirmable since there is no DNA. The CDR3 has 14 amino acids. The germline V gene has CDR1 MNHNS and CDR2 SASEGT. The CDR3 spells CASTWGSGTDTQYF.

The chain has TRBV12-3 or TRBV12-4 and TRBJ1-1; as DNA is missing, the TRBD1 call by TCRdb cannot be tested. The CDR3 covers 13 residues. This CDR3 is CASSPRQGAGAFF.

The rearrangement uses TRBV24-1 and TRBJ1-4; TCRdb's assignment of TRBD1 cannot be checked, as there is no DNA. The length of the CDR3 is 15 residues. Germline V gene lookup returns CDR1 KGHDR and CDR2 SFDVKD. CDR3 protein: CATSDPGQAYEKLFF.

The gene calls are TRBV5-6 and TRBJ2-7; lacking DNA, the TRBD1 call made by TCRdb goes unchecked. The CDR3 covers 15 residues. CDR1 and CDR2 (germline): SGHDT, YYEEEE. The CDR3 loop is CASSRYRDRAVEQYF.

The chain links TRBV5-1 to TRBJ1-6. CDR3 size: 15 residues. CDR1 SGHRS and CDR2 YFSETQ come from the germline V gene. The CDR3 sequence is CASSGMRGGDSPLHF.

The chain employs TRBV5-6 and TRBJ1-6. This CDR3 contains 14 residues. Germline V gene lookup returns CDR1 SGHDT and CDR2 YYEEEE. CDR3 loop: CASSIGHTNSPLHF.

The J gene is TRBJ2-1, the V gene TRBV3-1. Germline CDR1 LGHDT, CDR2 YNNKEL (reference sequence). The CDR3 is made up of 12 amino acids. CDR3 amino acids: CASSPLNNEQFF.

This CDR3 reads CATIGTSRNEQFF. This chain joins TRBV10-3 and TRBJ2-1; absent DNA, TCRdb's TRBD2 call cannot be checked. Germline V lookup: CDR1 ENHRY, CDR2 SYGVKD. The CDR3 spans 13 residues.

The V gene is TRBV10-3, the J gene TRBJ1-3. Germline CDR1 ENHRY, CDR2 SYGVKD. This CDR3 has 15 amino acids. CDR3: CAISESVASGNTIYF.

The chain carries TRBV12-3 or TRBV12-4 and TRBJ1-4; TCRdb returns TRBD1, unconfirmable since there is no DNA. The CDR3 length is 14 residues. The CDR3 loop is CASCDRGGNEKLFF.

The genes are TRBV5-4 and TRBJ2-1; TCRdb lists TRBD2, though no DNA is available to test this call. The germline V gene has CDR1 SGHNT and CDR2 YYREEE (reference sequence). CDR3 size: 15 residues. The chain's CDR3 is CASSSGTSGIMEQFF.

This chain connects TRBV10-3 to TRBJ2-1; TCRdb returns TRBD2, unconfirmable since there is no DNA. The germline gives CDR1 ENHRY, CDR2 SYGVKD. CDR3 length: 16 residues. Here the CDR3 reads CAISERSAGGPYEQFF.

The CDR3 protein is CAISEMQREARNEQFF. This chain joins TRBV10-3 and TRBJ2-1; TCRdb names TRBD2, which stays unverified in the absence of DNA. This CDR3 has 16 amino acids. Per the germline V gene, CDR1 is ENHRY and CDR2 is SYGVKD.

This rearrangement joins TRBV5-1 to TRBJ2-5. CDR1 is SGHRS, CDR2 YFSETQ, per germline. This CDR3 has 14 amino acids. This chain's CDR3 is CASSLRKSQETQYF.

This sequence joins TRBV3-1 and TRBJ2-1; without DNA, the TCRdb call of TRBD2 cannot be checked. Germline-derived CDR1 and CDR2 are LGHDT and YNNKEL (reference sequence). The CDR3 has 15 amino acids. CDR3 in amino acids: CASSRGLAPYNEQFF.

J is TRBJ2-1 and V is TRBV5-1. The CDR3 has 14 amino acids. Looked up from germline, CDR1 is SGHRS and CDR2 is YFSETQ. CDR3 amino acids: CASSLGGFGDEQFF.

CDR3 amino acids: CSAHALAGGTNEQFF. The chain carries TRBV20-1 and TRBJ2-1; TCRdb designates TRBD2, a call that cannot be tested without DNA. This CDR3 has 15 residues. Germline CDR1 reads DFQATT; CDR2 reads SNEGSKA (reference sequence).

This chain joins TRBV5-4 and TRBJ2-1; TCRdb's assignment of TRBD1 cannot be checked, as there is no DNA. Germline CDR1 and CDR2: SGHNT and YYREEE (reference sequence). This CDR3 spans 16 amino acids. The CDR3 sequence: CASSSAGKRNYNEQFF.